The 31 T cell receptor beta chains reported below all come from one sample, sequenced in a study of Ad26.COV2.S vaccination and SARS-CoV-2 variants (dated by TCRdb to about 2021). The receptor library was made with the immunoSEQ multiplex PCR assay. This immuneACCESS table, as held by TCRdb, lists in-frame sequences with V and J called but not all clones. Of the missing ones, under half trace to an unresolved V gene in checked studies; the others have no known cause. This sample has hundreds of thousands of clones in its table, and roughly 91% of those were observed once. The ten top clones hold around 3.6% of the sample. The treatment or condition label here, explained by the study, means: around 19 received Ad26.COV2.S at low or high dose, single or two shots; 5 received placebo; per-sample allocation not given. For vaccine and placebo recipients, repertoires were sequenced using samples collected on day 63 after the first injection.

Sequences were derived from peripheral blood, sampled in a trial of Ad26.COV2.S vaccine versus placebo. The receptors stem from a person between 18 and 60 years old who received the Ad26.COV2.S COVID-19 vaccine or a placebo.

This chain links TRBV5-1 with TRBJ2-1; 8 nucleotides line up with TRBD1. The trim removed 0 bases at V and 0 bases at J, leaving 11 bases unmatched. CDR3 length: 19 residues. Per the germline V gene, CDR1 is SGHRS and CDR2 is YFSETQ. The CDR3 nucleotides are TGCGCCAGCAGCTTGGCCCTCAGGGGGCCCTCGAGCTCCTACAATGAGCAGTTCTTC. Amino acid sequence: CASSLALRGPSSSYNEQFF.

The rearrangement links TRBV5-1 to TRBJ2-7; 7 bases are a match to TRBD1. The V gene end was trimmed by 2 bases and the J gene end by 4 bases; junction bases not matched to a gene: 9. Germline CDR1 SGHRS, CDR2 YFSETQ. The length of the CDR3 is 15 residues. CDR3 in amino acids: CASSLTGTEKYEQYF. CDR3 sequence (DNA): TGCGCCAGCAGCTTAACCGGGACAGAAAAGTACGAGCAGTACTTC.

V is TRBV6-2 or TRBV6-3 and J is TRBJ2-2; D is possibly TRBD1 (5 bases). This CDR3 region has 16 residues. Trimming stripped 2 bases from V and 2 bases from J, with 12 bases between. The V gene's germline CDR1 is MNHEY and CDR2 SVGEGT. Here the CDR3 DNA reads TGTGCCAGCAGTTACACGTATACAGGAAACACCGGGGAGCTGTTTTTT. Translating it yields CASSYTYTGNTGELFF.

The CDR3 is CATSRDLETQYF. In nucleotides, the CDR3 is TGTGCCACCAGCAGAGATCTAGAGACCCAGTACTTC. This chain connects TRBV15 to TRBJ2-5; D unresolved. The CDR3 spans 12 residues. Germline V CDR1 and CDR2: LNHNV, YYDKDF (reference sequence). Between the trimmed V and J ends, which lost 0 bases and 4 bases, there was a span of 3 bases. Variable domain in full (rest from reference TRBV15 and TRBJ2-5): DAMVIQNPRYQVTQFGKPVTLSCSQTLNHNVMYWYQQKSSQAPKLLFHYYDKDFNNEADTPDNFQSRRPNTSFCFLDIRSPGLGDTAMYLCATSRDLETQYFGPGTRLLVL.

The gene calls are TRBV9 and TRBJ2-3; D perhaps matches TRBD2 (6 bases). The V gene's germline CDR1 is SGDLS and CDR2 YYNGEE. The CDR3 is made up of 15 amino acids. With 0 bases removed from V and 4 bases from J, the gap between germline ends came to 12 bases. The CDR3 coding sequence is TGTGCCAGCAGCGTAGCTGGAGGGGATGCAGATACGCAGTATTTT. Its protein product is CASSVAGGDADTQYF.

The gene calls are TRBV30 and TRBJ1-1, with no clear D. Germline lookup yields CDR1 GTSNPN and CDR2 SVGIG (reference sequence). V lost 2 bases and J lost 4, with 11 bases in between. The CDR3 consists of 13 residues. The CDR3 nucleotides are TGTGCCTGGAGTCTGGGGTTGGGCACTGAAGCTTTCTTT. Translated, it gives CAWSLGLGTEAFF. Drawing the rest from reference TRBV30 and TRBJ1-1, the complete variable domain is SQTIHQWPATLVQPVGSPLSLECTVEGTSNPNLYWYRQAAGRGLQLLFYSVGIGQISSEVPQNLSASRPQDRQFILSSKKLLLSDSGFYLCAWSLGLGTEAFFGQGTRLTVV.

The chain combines TRBV11-3 with TRBJ1-6, with 8 positions matching TRBD1. Trimming cost V 5 bases and J 8 bases; bases outside gene matches: 5. Germline CDR1 reads SGHNT; CDR2 reads YENEEA. The CDR3 contains 14 residues. The CDR3 nucleotides are TGTGCCAGCAGCCTGACAGGGGCGGATTCACCCCTCCACTTT. This codes for CASSLTGADSPLHF. The full variable domain, with the rest looked up from reference TRBV11-3 and TRBJ1-6, is EAGVVQSPRYKIIEKKQPVAFWCNPISGHNTLYWYLQNLGQGPELLIRYENEEAVDDSQLPKDRFSAERLKGVDSTLKIQPAELGDSAVYLCASSLTGADSPLHFGNGTRLTVT.

In regard to this clone: The same CDR3 is also encoded by other DNA sequences in this sample. The J gene is TRBJ1-2, the V gene TRBV6-5; TRBD1 matches 7 bases. CDR3 size: 13 residues. Trimming at V came to 4 bases and at J to 1 base, leaving 0 bases not matched to a gene. The germline V gene has CDR1 MNHEY and CDR2 SVGAGI. The CDR3 region has the DNA TGTGCCAGCAGTTGGGACAGTAACTATGGCTACACCTTC. Translating gives CASSWDSNYGYTF.

The V gene is TRBV6-5, the J gene TRBJ2-1; 11 bases match TRBD1. This CDR3 has 15 amino acids. Trimming at V came to 6 bases and at J to 4 bases, leaving 5 bases not matched to a gene. Germline values: CDR1 MNHEY, CDR2 SVGAGI. The CDR3 DNA reads TGTGCCAGCAGCCCCGGGACAGGGGGTTACAATGAGCAGTTCTTC. It yields the protein CASSPGTGGYNEQFF.

This clone was recorded a few times. J is TRBJ1-3 and V is TRBV6-5, with a possible D match to TRBD1 (6 bases). Germline CDR1 and CDR2: MNHEY and SVGAGI. V lost 5 bases, J lost 4 bases, and 12 bases lay in between. There are 14 residues in the CDR3. The CDR3 nucleotides are TGTGCCAGCAGTCTACAGGGTCTCGGAAACACCATATATTTT. Translation: CASSLQGLGNTIYF.

The chain uses TRBV7-2 and TRBJ1-1; no firm D call. The germline V gene has CDR1 SGHTA and CDR2 FQGNSA. V was trimmed by 3 bases and J by 1 base, leaving 6 bases between them. The CDR3 totals 13 residues. As DNA, the CDR3 is TGTGCCAGCAGCTTCAGCCAGAACACTGAAGCTTTCTTT. This sequence encodes CASSFSQNTEAFF.

This clone was found once. The junction departs from germline at one end; a sequencing error may be responsible. The chain uses TRBV7-7 and TRBJ2-2; the D gene is possibly TRBD1 (6 bases). The CDR3 length is 14 residues. Germline V gene sequence: CDR1 SSHAT, CDR2 FNYEAQ (reference sequence). The CDR3 DNA reads as TGTGCTAGCAGCTTAGGGCAGGGGACCGGGGAGCTGTTTTTT. Its protein is CASSLGQGTGELFF.

This clone has only a few counts. This chain joins TRBV6-5 and TRBJ1-1; D is undetermined. Germline CDR1 and CDR2: MNHEY and SVGAGI. The length of the CDR3 is 13 residues. The germline V and J ends were trimmed by 4 bases and 1 base, with 7 bases remaining between them. The DNA of the CDR3 is TGTGCCAGCAGTTTTCAGAGGAACACTGAAGCTTTCTTT. It specifies CASSFQRNTEAFF.

V gene TRBV3-1 (or the pseudogene TRBV3-2) combines with J gene TRBJ1-1; tentatively, D is TRBD1 (6 bases). Looked up from germline, CDR1 is LGHDT and CDR2 is YNNKEL (reference sequence). Trimming took 2 bases from V and 5 from J, leaving 15 bases between them. The CDR3 totals 15 residues. The CDR3 spells CASSQSRQGWTEAFF. CDR3 nucleotide sequence: TGTGCCAGCAGCCAAAGCCGCCAGGGGTGGACTGAAGCTTTCTTT.

This clone was detected only once. CDR3 sequence reads: CASSKNNEQGYGYTF. The CDR3 DNA follows: TGCGCCAGCAGCAAAAACAATGAACAGGGCTATGGCTACACCTTC. V usage is TRBV5-1 and J usage is TRBJ1-2; maybe TRBD1 (6 bases). Trimming left V 4 bases short and J 4 bases short, with 17 bases between. The CDR3 is 15 residues long. In germline, CDR1 is SGHRS, CDR2 YFSETQ.

This clone has just a few counts. The V gene is TRBV27, the J gene TRBJ1-2, with 7 bases identical to TRBD1. V lost 4 bases and J lost 0; bases outside the gene matches: 11. The CDR3 totals 17 residues. Germline-derived CDR1 and CDR2 are MNHEY and SMNVEV (reference sequence). The CDR3 protein is CASSWKATGNSNYGYTF. The DNA for the CDR3 is TGTGCCAGCAGTTGGAAAGCGACAGGGAATTCTAACTATGGCTACACCTTC.

This chain connects TRBV7-3 to TRBJ2-3; a possible D gene is TRBD2 (5 bases). This CDR3 is built from 15 residues. The V gene lost 5 bases and the J gene lost 0 bases, with 12 bases spanning the gap. CDR1 and CDR2 from the germline V gene are SGHTA and FQGTGA. The CDR3 DNA follows: TGTGCCAGCAGCCCGCTCCTAGCTAGCACAGATACGCAGTATTTT. As protein: CASSPLLASTDTQYF.

The rearrangement links TRBV6-5 to TRBJ1-6; D possibly corresponds to TRBD1 (5 bases). Germline V gene data show CDR1 as MNHEY and CDR2 as SVGAGI. This CDR3 contains 15 residues. The V gene lost 7 bases and the J gene lost 3 bases, with 13 bases spanning the gap. This CDR3 is CASTAGPIYNSPLHF. The CDR3 DNA is TGTGCCAGCACAGCGGGACCGATCTATAATTCACCCCTCCACTTT.

The J gene is TRBJ2-6, the V gene TRBV7-3; 9 bases agree with TRBD1. Germline-derived CDR1 and CDR2 are SGHTA and FQGTGA. The J segment lost 1 base and the V segment lost 2 bases, leaving 0 bases of the junction unmatched. This CDR3 has 16 amino acids. The CDR3 region is CASSLDRGSGANVLTF. As DNA, the CDR3 is TGTGCCAGCAGCTTAGACAGGGGGTCTGGGGCCAACGTCCTGACTTTC. The whole variable domain, filled in from reference TRBV7-3 and TRBJ2-6, reads GAGVSQTPSNKVTEKGKYVELRCDPISGHTALYWYRQSLGQGPEFLIYFQGTGAADDSGLPNDRFFAVRPEGSVSTLKIQRTERGDSAVYLCASSLDRGSGANVLTFGAGSRLTVL.

This rearrangement joins TRBV7-9 to TRBJ2-3; tentatively, D is TRBD2 (6 bases). The V gene lost 1 base and the J gene lost 6 bases, with 14 bases spanning the gap. The CDR3 sequence is 15 residues long. Germline V CDR1 and CDR2: SEHNR, FQNEAQ (reference sequence). CDR3 DNA: TGTGCCAGCAGCTTAGTGGGGGGTTTAAGTGATACGCAGTATTTT. Translated, it gives CASSLVGGLSDTQYF.

V is TRBV27 and J is TRBJ1-4; D unclear. This CDR3 spans 16 amino acids. Trimming took off 7 bases at V and 0 bases at J, with 15 bases between the two ends. Germline V gives CDR1 MNHEY, CDR2 SMNVEV (reference sequence). CDR3 sequence reads: CASTKISGATNEKLFF. The CDR3 DNA reads TGTGCCAGCACCAAAATCAGTGGTGCAACTAATGAAAAACTGTTTTTT.

This rearrangement joins TRBV27 to TRBJ2-1; D is tentatively TRBD1 or TRBD2 (6 bases each). The CDR3 is 14 amino acids. Between the trimmed V and J ends, which lost 4 bases and 8 bases, there was a span of 15 bases. The germline CDR1 and CDR2 sequences are MNHEY and SMNVEV (reference sequence). CDR3 protein: CASSSIGGRYEQFF. CDR3 DNA sequence: TGTGCCAGCAGTTCCATAGGGGGGCGATATGAGCAGTTCTTC.

In nucleotides, the CDR3 is TGTGCCAGTAGCGACCTGAGTAACACTGAAGCTTTCTTT. Protein: CASSDLSNTEAFF. The chain is built from TRBV19 and TRBJ1-1; D unclear. Per the germline V gene, CDR1 is LNHDA and CDR2 is SQIVND (reference sequence). V was shortened by 6 bases and J by 2 bases, with 10 bases between the two germline ends. The CDR3 runs 13 residues.

This rearrangement joins TRBV25-1 to TRBJ1-3; D not certain. CDR3 length equals 12 residues. The ends were cut back, 6 bases at V and 4 bases at J, with 7 bases in the middle. The germline V gene has CDR1 MGHDK and CDR2 SYGVNS. The CDR3 sequence is CASRSTGNTIYF. Written as DNA, the CDR3 is TGTGCCAGCAGGTCAACGGGAAACACCATATATTTT.

This clone was picked up one time. The rearrangement joins TRBV14 to TRBJ1-1; TRBD1 matches at 7 bases. Per germline, CDR1 SGHDN and CDR2 FVKESK. This CDR3 has 13 amino acids. V lost 4 bases, J lost 4 bases, and 3 bases stayed unmatched. CDR3 nucleotides: TGTGCCAGCAGCCGACAGGGAAGCACTGAAGCTTTCTTT. Translated, it gives CASSRQGSTEAFF.

CDR3 coding DNA: TGTGCCAGCAGCCCGGGACAGATACACGAGCAGTACTTC. This codes for CASSPGQIHEQYF. J is TRBJ2-7 and V is TRBV11-3, with 7 bases lining up with TRBD1. With V trimmed by 5 bases and J by 5 bases, 6 bases remained unmatched. Per germline, CDR1 SGHNT and CDR2 YENEEA. The CDR3 totals 13 residues.

The V and J genes are TRBV3-1 (or the pseudogene TRBV3-2) and TRBJ2-3; no firm D call. This CDR3 region has 14 residues. Germline loops: CDR1 LGHDT, CDR2 YNNKEL (reference sequence). V was clipped by 4 bases and J by 4 bases, with 12 bases between them. CDR3 sequence (DNA): TGTGCCAGCAGCCTCGGACCGGTGGCAGATACGCAGTATTTT. This codes for CASSLGPVADTQYF.

This clone was seen once. The gene calls are TRBV19 and TRBJ2-7; 8 bases line up with TRBD1. The CDR3 runs 14 residues. Germline V lookup: CDR1 LNHDA, CDR2 SQIVND (reference sequence). The J segment lost 2 bases and the V segment lost 6 bases, leaving 6 bases of the junction unmatched. DNA of the CDR3: TGTGCCAGTAGCCCGACAGGGGAGGCCTACGAGCAGTACTTC. This codes for CASSPTGEAYEQYF.

V gene TRBV30 combines with J gene TRBJ1-2; the match to TRBD1 covers 7 bases. Germline V gives CDR1 GTSNPN, CDR2 SVGIG (reference sequence). The CDR3 runs to 13 residues. With V trimmed by 8 bases and J by 4 bases, 10 bases remained unmatched. DNA of the CDR3: TGTGCCCTCTCAGGGGGGACAGCCTATGGCTACACCTTC. Translated, it gives CALSGGTAYGYTF.

This clone was detected only a few times. The chain recombines TRBV11-1 with TRBJ2-7, with D tentatively TRBD1 (6 bases). Germline values: CDR1 SGHAT, CDR2 FQDESV (reference sequence). Trimming took off 5 bases at V and 5 bases at J, with 16 bases between the two ends. CDR3 size: 14 residues. CDR3 coding DNA: TGTGCCAGCAGCCAGCTGGGGGCGTCCCACGAGCAGTACTTC. Its translation is CASSQLGASHEQYF.

This rearrangement joins TRBV18 to TRBJ2-5; D possibly corresponds to TRBD2 (6 bases). Germline-derived CDR1 and CDR2 are KGHSH and LQKENI. V lost 3 bases and J lost 5, with 13 bases in between. This CDR3 has 14 amino acids. CDR3 sequence reads: CASSPVGGAETQYF. Here the CDR3 DNA reads TGTGCCAGCTCACCTGTCGGGGGAGCCGAGACCCAGTACTTC.